By frequency in the sample, the clone carrying this T cell receptor beta chain is medium-sized (0.01 to 0.1%). This specimen comes from a study of T-cell reconstitution after alpha-beta-depleted transplantation in children. Preparation of the TCRbeta library was carried out with unique molecular identifiers. TCRdb used MiXCR to reprocess the PCR reads, holding one entry per CDR3 protein. The sample holds roughly 500,000 distinct CDR3 sequences, 12% seen once. CDR1 and CDR2 from the germline V gene are GTSNPN and SVGIG (reference sequence). Deletions cut 4 bases from V and 3 bases from J, with 10 bases between. This CDR3 region has 12 residues.

This clonotype was obtained from a human donor who donated a stem cell graft to a child with combined immunodeficiency. The sample was PBMCs from the stem cell graft donor, taken from the stem cell graft. The chain joins TRBV30 to TRBJ2-7; TRBD1 might be the D (5 bases). The CDR3 DNA reads TGTGCCTGGACGTCAAGGGGCTACGAGCAGTACTTC. Protein sequence: CAWTSRGYEQYF. The entire variable domain, with the rest obtained from reference TRBV30 and TRBJ2-7, is as follows: SQTIHQWPATLVQPVGSPLSLECTVEGTSNPNLYWYRQAAGRGLQLLFYSVGIGQISSEVPQNLSASRPQDRQFILSSKKLLLSDSGFYLCAWTSRGYEQYFGPGTRLTVT.